The T cell receptor beta chain under discussion was sequenced for a study of shared clonotypes between healthy human individuals. Study donors comprised healthy, HIV-negative adults devoid of recent acute infection or vaccination. Measured with immunoSEQ multiplex PCR; TCRdb has only the in-frame clones, and not every one. Here the sample spans around 1.6 million clones, nearly 99% being singletons. The trim removed 4 bases at V and 0 bases at J, leaving 2 bases unmatched. Germline V gene lookup returns CDR1 SQVTM and CDR2 ANQGSEA. The CDR3 is made up of 13 amino acids. The V gene is TRBV29-1, the J gene TRBJ2-7; TRBD2 matches at 8 bases. The sample taken for sequencing was naive CD4+ T cells sorted from blood. Subset denoted: CD45RA+ positively selected. The source is a man aged 25 to 40 in good health. This CDR3 reads CSVGGLDSYEQYF. The CDR3 coding sequence is TGCAGCGTTGGGGGACTAGACTCCTACGAGCAGTACTTC.